This TCR beta chain was retrieved from a study of tumor-infiltrating lymphocytes in primary liver carcinoma. Germline V gives CDR1 SQVTM, CDR2 ANQGSEA. This CDR3 has 15 amino acids. V was pared by 5 bases and J by 4 bases, with 19 bases between. The template, around 520 ng total RNA, yielded TCR beta cDNA made with a constant-region primer. Libraries covering TCR beta were generated through three nested multiplex PCR rounds (using a slightly modified ARM-PCR). TRBV1-TRBV30 forward and Cbeta reverse primers drove the first two roughly 10-cycle rounds. TCRdb used MiXCR to reprocess the multiplex PCR reads, holding one entry per CDR3 protein. The sample contains some 50,000 distinct CDR3 sequences, less than 85% of which appear only once. Study observations and caveats: Only about 8-25% of top clones occurred in every one of the five tumor regions. It was tumor-adjacent and tumor-blood pairs that overlapped less than tumor region pairs did. Against blood, tumors held a significantly higher top-250-clone fraction (p = 0.039).

Taking about 17-31 mg of unsorted bulk tissue, the authors co-extracted RNA and DNA. Notes on this clonotype: Its antigen is currently unknown.

The sequence derives from a man aged 40-55 years with primary liver carcinoma and hepatitis B virus infection. The V call is TRBV29-1, the J call TRBJ2-3; D may be TRBD2 (6 bases). The source material was liver tumor tissue from sampling region 5. As to subset: tumor region T5, tumor centre. The DNA for the CDR3 is TGCAGCGTTAGATTGGGACTGCTTAGCTCAGATACGCAGTATTTT. Its protein is CSVRLGLLSSDTQYF.